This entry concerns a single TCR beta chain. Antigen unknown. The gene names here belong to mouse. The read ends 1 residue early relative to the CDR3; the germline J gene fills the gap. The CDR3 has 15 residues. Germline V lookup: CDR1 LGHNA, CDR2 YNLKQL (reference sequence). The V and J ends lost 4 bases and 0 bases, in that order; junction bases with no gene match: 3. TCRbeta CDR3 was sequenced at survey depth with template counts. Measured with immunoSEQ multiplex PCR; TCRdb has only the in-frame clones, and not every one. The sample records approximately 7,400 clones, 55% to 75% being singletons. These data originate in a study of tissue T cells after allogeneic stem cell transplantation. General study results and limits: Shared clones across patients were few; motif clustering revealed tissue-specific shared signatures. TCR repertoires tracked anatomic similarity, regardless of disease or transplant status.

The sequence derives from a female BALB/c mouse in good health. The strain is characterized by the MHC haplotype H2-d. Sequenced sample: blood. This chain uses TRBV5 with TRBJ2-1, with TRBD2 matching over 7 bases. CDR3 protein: CASSPLGVNYAEQFF. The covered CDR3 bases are TGTGCCAGCAGCCCTCTGGGGGTTAACTATGCTGAGCAGTTC.